The 17 T cell receptor beta chains reported below all come from one sample, sequenced in a study of T cell responses to AZD1222 COVID-19 vaccine (dated by TCRdb to the early 2020s). The sample's time point label, in plain terms: about 28 days (+/-7) after the second vaccine dose. Receptor amplification or capture employed the immunoSEQ multiplex PCR assay. Not all clones reach the TCRdb copy of this immuneACCESS table, which keeps in-frame sequences only. Checked studies attribute under half of the gap to unresolved V genes and leave the rest unexplained. The sample yields about 93,000 clones; over 75% were counted once. Of the sample, 2.5% is held by the ten largest clones. This material consisted of peripheral blood, taken 28 days after the second AZD1222 dose. The source is an adult who received the AZD1222 COVID-19 vaccine.

The rearrangement joins TRBV5-1 to TRBJ2-3; 8 bases are shared with TRBD2. CDR3 length: 16 amino acids. V shed 4 bases and J 3 bases; nucleotides not matched to a gene: 10. Germline V gene lookup returns CDR1 SGHRS and CDR2 YFSETQ. CDR3 region: CASSPTSGRGTDTQYF. The CDR3 DNA follows: TGCGCCAGCAGCCCGACAAGCGGGAGAGGAACAGATACGCAGTATTTT.

The chain has TRBV4-3 and TRBJ2-5, with 7 positions matching TRBD1. The CDR3 totals 14 residues. Germline V gene lookup returns CDR1 LGHNA and CDR2 YSLEER. V lost 1 base to trimming and J lost 2 bases; unmatched junction nucleotides: 1. CDR3 protein: CASSQGTGQETQYF. The CDR3 nucleotides read TGCGCCAGCAGCCAAGGGACAGGACAAGAGACCCAGTACTTC.

This chain links TRBV2 with TRBJ1-2; 10 positions match TRBD1. Germline loops: CDR1 SNHLY, CDR2 FYNNEI. V shed 6 bases, J shed 2 bases, and the junction held 12 bases outside the gene matches. The CDR3 covers 17 residues. The CDR3 here is CASRAFRDRGRNYGYTF. Written as DNA, the CDR3 is TGTGCCAGCAGGGCGTTCCGGGACAGGGGACGGAACTATGGCTACACCTTC.

The rearrangement uses TRBV24-1 and TRBJ2-7; D is perhaps TRBD1 or TRBD2 (5 bases each). Trimming removed 3 bases at V and 7 bases at J, with 9 bases between. This CDR3 has 12 amino acids. Germline CDR1 and CDR2: KGHDR and SFDVKD. CDR3 in amino acids: CATSDRWGEQYF. The CDR3 DNA reads TGTGCCACCAGTGATCGGTGGGGGGAGCAGTACTTC.

This clone was picked up one time. The genes are TRBV18 and TRBJ2-2; 8 positions match TRBD2. Germline V gene data show CDR1 as KGHSH and CDR2 as LQKENI. The CDR3 contains 17 residues. Trimming at V came to 5 bases and at J to 1 base, leaving 9 bases not matched to a gene. In nucleotides, the CDR3 is TGTGCCAGCTCAAACAGTCTAGCGGGTTGGAACACCGGGGAGCTGTTTTTT. Translation: CASSNSLAGWNTGELFF.

This chain joins TRBV20-1 and TRBJ2-3; TRBD2 is a possible D gene (5 bases). V shed 3 bases and J shed 5 bases, with 18 bases lying between them. Germline loops: CDR1 DFQATT, CDR2 SNEGSKA (reference sequence). The CDR3 sequence is 15 residues long. The CDR3 DNA reads TGCAGTGCTAGTACGGGCGTCGGGATGATAGATACGCAGTATTTT. Encoded protein: CSASTGVGMIDTQYF.

V gene TRBV27 combines with J gene TRBJ1-2; D is undetermined. The V gene lost 7 bases and the J gene lost 8 bases, with 20 bases spanning the gap. Germline values: CDR1 MNHEY, CDR2 SMNVEV (reference sequence). The CDR3 contains 14 residues. Here the CDR3 DNA reads TGTGCCAGCATCCCCGGGCAGAACTCGGGGGGCTACACCTTC. It codes for CASIPGQNSGGYTF.

V usage is TRBV7-2 and J usage is TRBJ1-1, with D possibly TRBD1 on 5 matching bases. CDR1 SGHTA and CDR2 FQGNSA come from the germline V gene. The CDR3 has 15 residues. V lost 5 bases to trimming and J lost 0 bases, with 13 bases between them. CDR3 sequence (DNA): TGTGCCAGCAGCACGTCGACAGCTTTGAACACTGAAGCTTTCTTT. As protein: CASSTSTALNTEAFF.

This chain joins TRBV12-5 and TRBJ1-4; 8 bases fit TRBD1. Germline V gene lookup returns CDR1 LGHNT and CDR2 FRNRAP. This CDR3 is built from 15 residues. The V segment lost 4 bases and the J segment 7 bases; nucleotides outside the gene matches: 8. CDR3 sequence (DNA): TGTGCTAGTGGTTCGTTACAGGGGGGGGCTGAAAAACTGTTTTTT. The encoded protein is CASGSLQGGAEKLFF.

CDR3 in amino acids: CASSLDHQPQHF. The DNA of the CDR3 is TGTGCCAGCAGCTTAGACCATCAGCCCCAGCATTTT. The chain is built from TRBV7-2 and TRBJ1-5; D unclear. Germline V gives CDR1 SGHTA, CDR2 FQGNSA. The V and J ends lost 1 base and 5 bases respectively, with 3 bases between them. The CDR3 is 12 amino acids.

This chain links TRBV7-2 with TRBJ1-1, with no clear D. V shed 1 base and J shed 4 bases, with 13 bases lying between them. In germline, CDR1 is SGHTA, CDR2 FQGNSA. The CDR3 is 15 amino acids. The DNA for the CDR3 is TGTGCCAGCAGCTTAGAGTTTTCCCGAGGCACTGAAGCTTTCTTT. It codes for CASSLEFSRGTEAFF.

This chain joins TRBV4-2 and TRBJ1-2, with 10 bases matching TRBD1. This CDR3 region has 16 residues. Germline values: CDR1 LGHNA, CDR2 YNFKEQ. The V segment lost 7 bases and the J segment 5 bases; nucleotides outside the gene matches: 13. This chain's CDR3 is CASNRWGQDRGYGYTF. As DNA, the CDR3 is TGTGCCAGCAACCGATGGGGACAGGACAGGGGGTATGGCTACACCTTC.

This clone was found once. The rearrangement links TRBV28 to TRBJ1-1; TRBD1 matches at 7 bases. The V segment lost 6 bases and the J segment 4 bases; nucleotides outside the gene matches: 8. This CDR3 is 14 amino acids long. Per the germline V gene, CDR1 is MDHEN and CDR2 is SYDVKM. The CDR3 sequence: CASSHPTGSTEAFF. The DNA for the CDR3 is TGTGCCAGCAGCCACCCGACAGGGAGCACTGAAGCTTTCTTT.

The rearrangement uses TRBV3-1 (or the pseudogene TRBV3-2) and TRBJ1-1; 7 nucleotides agree with TRBD1. Trimming at V came to 2 bases and at J to 3 bases, leaving 0 bases not matched to a gene. The CDR3 has 13 residues. The V gene's germline CDR1 is LGHDT and CDR2 YNNKEL (reference sequence). CDR3 DNA sequence: TGTGCCAGCAGCCAACAGGGGGACACTGAAGCTTTCTTT. Encoded protein: CASSQQGDTEAFF.

The V and J genes are TRBV6-2 or TRBV6-3 and TRBJ2-3; TRBD2 matches at 14 bases. The CDR3 has 17 amino acids. Trimming took 6 bases from V and 4 from J; bases not matched to a gene: 9. CDR1 and CDR2 from the germline V gene are MNHEY and SVGEGT. CDR3 in amino acids: CASSPRLAGGPSDTQYF. CDR3 sequence (DNA): TGTGCCAGCAGCCCCCGACTAGCGGGGGGGCCATCAGATACGCAGTATTTT.

This chain connects TRBV19 to TRBJ1-5, with 8 positions matching TRBD1. Germline values: CDR1 LNHDA, CDR2 SQIVND (reference sequence). The CDR3 runs to 15 residues. The ends lost 5 bases at V and 5 bases at J; junction bases unmatched: 8. The CDR3 loop is CASSAGTGKDQPQHF. The CDR3 bases are TGTGCCAGTAGTGCAGGGACAGGTAAGGATCAGCCCCAGCATTTT.

This chain connects TRBV20-1 to TRBJ2-7, with 11 bases matching TRBD2. V shed 3 bases and J 6 bases; nucleotides not matched to a gene: 4. Looked up from germline, CDR1 is DFQATT and CDR2 is SNEGSKA (reference sequence). The CDR3 spans 13 residues. CDR3 bases: TGCAGTGCTAGTAGCGGGAGGGCCAGCGAGCAGTACTTC. Protein: CSASSGRASEQYF.